The rows below give T cell receptor beta chains drawn from one sample of a study of shared clonotypes between healthy human individuals. Repertoires were generated with immunoSEQ multiplex PCR, while TCRdb's copy carries only in-frame clones and drops some. The repertoire holds roughly 2 million clones, with roughly 94% as singletons. The material sequenced was naive CD4+ T cells sorted from blood. These receptors all stem from a man younger than 35 in good health. Both conserved end residues are trimmed from each CDR3.

V gene,CDR3 protein
TRBV5-1,ASSLAGVGTGELF
TRBV5-1,ASRIEGPSGNTIY
TRBV4-1,ASSRSGNSPLH
TRBV25-1,ASGDRAGYT
TRBV5-4,ASKRLGQGSNTGELF
TRBV30,AWSVQTSGNYEQY
TRBV4-2,ASSQDPLAGGYEQY
TRBV25-1,ASSESTQGRASGYT
TRBV6-1,ASISGELF
TRBV7-6,ASSLVEETQY
TRBV9,ASSRDVLNQPQH
TRBV10-3,AISLTVPYSGNTIY
TRBV5-1,ASSLRQGPNTGELF
TRBV5-6,ASSLLLNLANSYNEQF
TRBV9,ASSGGDGPFLTQY
TRBV11-2,ASSFLAGADTGELF
TRBV5-8,ASSLLGGYT
TRBV5-4,ASSHGGAYGYT
TRBV28,ASSLRGSGSPLH
TRBV28,ASSPGDYNSPLH
TRBV5-1,ASSLDGGAGQPQH
TRBV30,AWSQGAGVSNEQF
TRBV10-3,ASLPGRFGGYT
TRBV6-1,ASSARNSYEQY
TRBV5-5,ASSSLGSYNSPLH
TRBV6-1,ASSFPASVDTQY
TRBV30,AWNAWGAQGPTYEQY
TRBV7-2,ASSLTGRINQPQH
TRBV19,ASNERGPTGELF
TRBV2,ASSSLSGSPPGELF
TRBV7-2,ASSLTAYGGGYT
TRBV5-8,ASSLYSVSSEKLF
TRBV5-1,ASSLAGTSEETQY
TRBV10-1,ASSGRQGMGTDTQY
TRBV7-2,ASSLGSGDTGELF
TRBV29-1,SAGRGEKLF
TRBV6-1,ASSEAWGVGYGYT